A single sample gave rise to the 10 T cell receptor beta chains below, sequenced in a study of blood T cell repertoires in COVID-19. Here immunoSEQ multiplex PCR was the method, and the copy in TCRdb shows in-frame clones only, minus some. The sample contains about 270,000 clones, over 85% of which appear only once. Sample: PBMCs or T cells enriched from blood (not recorded which). These receptors were taken from a woman aged 55-75 years who had recovered from COVID-19.

This sequence joins TRBV11-2 and TRBJ2-7; D remains unclear. There are 11 residues in the CDR3. V was shortened by 3 bases and J by 4 bases, with 4 bases between the two germline ends. CDR1 is SGHAT, CDR2 FQNNGV, per germline. The CDR3 coding sequence is TGTGCCAGCAGCTTTGCGTACGAGCAGTACTTC. It encodes CASSFAYEQYF.

The chain recombines TRBV30 with TRBJ1-3; D not resolved. The germline V and J ends were trimmed by 5 bases and 2 bases, with 7 bases remaining between them. Germline V gene sequence: CDR1 GTSNPN, CDR2 SVGIG (reference sequence). There are 12 residues in the CDR3. Here the CDR3 reads CAWALTGNTIYF. The DNA of the CDR3 is TGTGCCTGGGCCCTTACTGGAAACACCATATATTTT.

The chain employs TRBV7-2 and TRBJ1-3, with D unresolved. CDR3 size: 15 residues. Per the germline V gene, CDR1 is SGHTA and CDR2 is FQGNSA. Trimming took 1 base from V and 4 from J, leaving 11 bases between them. The CDR3 region is CASSLEVTSGNTIYF. The DNA for the CDR3 is TGTGCCAGCAGCTTAGAAGTGACTTCAGGAAACACCATATATTTT.

This clone was seen a single time. The rearrangement joins TRBV30 to TRBJ1-3; D is unresolved. Trimming pared 5 bases from V and 7 bases from J, leaving 6 bases between. The V gene's germline CDR1 is GTSNPN and CDR2 SVGIG (reference sequence). The CDR3 totals 10 residues. The CDR3 loop is CAWGRNTIYF. The CDR3 nucleotides read TGTGCCTGGGGGAGGAACACCATATATTTT.

The rearrangement joins TRBV5-4 to TRBJ1-2, with D maybe TRBD1 (5 bases). Germline CDR1 SGHNT, CDR2 YYREEE (reference sequence). V was clipped by 0 bases and J by 5 bases, with 11 bases between them. This CDR3 has 14 amino acids. The CDR3 here is CASSLAKTVYGYTF. CDR3 sequence (DNA): TGTGCCAGCAGCTTGGCCAAGACAGTTTATGGCTACACCTTC.

This sequence joins TRBV7-9 and TRBJ2-4; D is perhaps TRBD1 (6 bases). From germline, CDR1 is SEHNR and CDR2 FQNEAQ (reference sequence). Trimming stripped 2 bases from V and 8 bases from J, with 13 bases between. The CDR3 spans 14 residues. The CDR3 DNA follows: TGTGCCAGCAGCTTAAGCGGCAGGGGTGACATTCAGTACTTC. This codes for CASSLSGRGDIQYF.

V gene TRBV11-3 combines with J gene TRBJ1-2; no definite D call. Germline V lookup: CDR1 SGHNT, CDR2 YENEEA. Trimming took 1 base from V and 2 from J, leaving 8 bases between them. This CDR3 comprises 14 residues. The chain's CDR3 is CASSLAAGNYGYTF. The CDR3 DNA sequence: TGTGCCAGCAGCTTAGCGGCAGGCAACTATGGCTACACCTTC.

This chain joins TRBV9 and TRBJ2-2; tentative D call: TRBD2 (5 bases). The CDR3 sequence is 14 residues long. V was shortened by 0 bases and J by 4 bases, with 7 bases between the two germline ends. Per the germline V gene, CDR1 is SGDLS and CDR2 is YYNGEE. CDR3 amino acids: CASSVGEGTGELFF. In DNA form, the CDR3 reads TGTGCCAGCAGCGTAGGAGAGGGCACCGGGGAGCTGTTTTTT.

This rearrangement joins TRBV7-9 to TRBJ1-1, with 9 nucleotides matching TRBD1. Trimming cost V 1 base and J 5 bases; bases outside gene matches: 8. Germline V gene lookup returns CDR1 SEHNR and CDR2 FQNEAQ (reference sequence). The CDR3 loop spans 16 amino acids. CDR3 DNA: TGTGCCAGCAGCTTAGTGGGGACAGGGTGGCCAACTGAAGCTTTCTTT. It translates to CASSLVGTGWPTEAFF.

The chain joins TRBV6-6 to TRBJ2-3; no definite D call. Trimming removed 0 bases at V and 2 bases at J, with 12 bases between. Germline lookup yields CDR1 MNHNY and CDR2 SVGAGI (reference sequence). This CDR3 contains 16 residues. CDR3 DNA: TGTGCCAGCAGTTACTCGTTCTACAGAAACACAGATACGCAGTATTTT. As protein: CASSYSFYRNTDTQYF.